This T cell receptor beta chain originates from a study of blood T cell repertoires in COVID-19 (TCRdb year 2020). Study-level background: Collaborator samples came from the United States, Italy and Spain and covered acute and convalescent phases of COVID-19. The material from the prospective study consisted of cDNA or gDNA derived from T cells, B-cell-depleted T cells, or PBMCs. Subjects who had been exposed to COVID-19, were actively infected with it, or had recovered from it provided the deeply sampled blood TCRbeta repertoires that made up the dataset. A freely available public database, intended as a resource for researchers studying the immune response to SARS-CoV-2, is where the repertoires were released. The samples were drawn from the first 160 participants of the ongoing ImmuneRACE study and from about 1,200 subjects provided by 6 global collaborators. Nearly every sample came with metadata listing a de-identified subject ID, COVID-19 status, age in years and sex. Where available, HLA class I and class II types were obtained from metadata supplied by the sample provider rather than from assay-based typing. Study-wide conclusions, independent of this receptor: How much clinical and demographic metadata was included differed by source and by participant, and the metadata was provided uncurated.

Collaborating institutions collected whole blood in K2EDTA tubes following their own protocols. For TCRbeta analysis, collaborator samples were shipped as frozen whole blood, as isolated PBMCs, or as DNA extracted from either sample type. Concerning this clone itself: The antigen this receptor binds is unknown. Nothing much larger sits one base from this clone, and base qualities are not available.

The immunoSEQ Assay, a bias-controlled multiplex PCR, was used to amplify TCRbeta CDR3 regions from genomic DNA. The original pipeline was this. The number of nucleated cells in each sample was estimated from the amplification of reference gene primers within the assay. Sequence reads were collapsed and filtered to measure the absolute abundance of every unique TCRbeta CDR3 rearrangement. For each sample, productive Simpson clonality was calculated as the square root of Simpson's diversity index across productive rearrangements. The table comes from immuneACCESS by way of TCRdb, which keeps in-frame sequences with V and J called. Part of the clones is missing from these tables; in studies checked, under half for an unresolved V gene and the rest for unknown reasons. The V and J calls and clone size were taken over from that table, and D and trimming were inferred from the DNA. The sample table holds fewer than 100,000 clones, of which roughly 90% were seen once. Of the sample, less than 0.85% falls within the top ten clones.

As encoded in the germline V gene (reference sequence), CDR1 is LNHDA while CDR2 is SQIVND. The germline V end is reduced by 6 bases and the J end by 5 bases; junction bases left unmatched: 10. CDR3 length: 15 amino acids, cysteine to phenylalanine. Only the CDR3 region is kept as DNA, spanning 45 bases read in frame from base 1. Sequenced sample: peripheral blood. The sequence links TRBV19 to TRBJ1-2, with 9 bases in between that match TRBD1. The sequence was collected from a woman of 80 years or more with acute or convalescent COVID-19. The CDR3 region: CASSKQGQGLYGYTF. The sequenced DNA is TGTGCCAGTAGCAAACAAGGACAGGGGTTATATGGCTACACCTTC.